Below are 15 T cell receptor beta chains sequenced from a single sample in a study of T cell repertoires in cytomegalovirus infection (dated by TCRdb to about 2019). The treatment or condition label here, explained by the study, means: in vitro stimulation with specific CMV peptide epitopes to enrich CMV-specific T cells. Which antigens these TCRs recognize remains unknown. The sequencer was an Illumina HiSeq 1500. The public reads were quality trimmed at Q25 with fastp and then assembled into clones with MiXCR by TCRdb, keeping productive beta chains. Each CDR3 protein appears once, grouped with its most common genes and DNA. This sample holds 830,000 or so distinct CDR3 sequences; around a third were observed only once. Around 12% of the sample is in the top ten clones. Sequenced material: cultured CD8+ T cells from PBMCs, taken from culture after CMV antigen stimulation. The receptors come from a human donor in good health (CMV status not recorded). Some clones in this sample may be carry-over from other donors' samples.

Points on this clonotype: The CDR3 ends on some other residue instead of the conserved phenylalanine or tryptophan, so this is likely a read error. The CDR3 region has the DNA TGTGCCAGCAGCACCCGGACCGGCGGGGAAGCTTTCCTT. Encoded protein: CASSTRTGGEAFL. J is TRBJ1-1 and V is TRBV7-8; D not resolved. V lost 5 bases and J lost 8, with 15 bases in between. The V gene's germline CDR1 is SGHVS and CDR2 FQNEAQ. This CDR3 contains 13 residues.

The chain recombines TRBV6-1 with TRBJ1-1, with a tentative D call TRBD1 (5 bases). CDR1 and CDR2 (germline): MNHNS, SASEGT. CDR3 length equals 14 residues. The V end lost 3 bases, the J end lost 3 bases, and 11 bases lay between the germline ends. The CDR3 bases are TGTGCCAGCAGTGAGAAGGGGTCGGACACTGAAGCTTTCTTT. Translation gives CASSEKGSDTEAFF.

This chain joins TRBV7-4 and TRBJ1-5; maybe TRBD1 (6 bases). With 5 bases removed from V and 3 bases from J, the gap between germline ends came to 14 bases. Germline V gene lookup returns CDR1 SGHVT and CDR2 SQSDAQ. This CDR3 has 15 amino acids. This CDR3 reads CASSPDGGPNQPQHF. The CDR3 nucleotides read TGTGCCAGCAGCCCTGATGGGGGGCCCAATCAGCCCCAGCATTTT.

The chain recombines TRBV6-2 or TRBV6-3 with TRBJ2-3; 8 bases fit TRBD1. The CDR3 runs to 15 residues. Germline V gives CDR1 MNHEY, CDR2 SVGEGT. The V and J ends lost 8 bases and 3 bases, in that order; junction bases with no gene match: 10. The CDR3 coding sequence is TGTGCCAGCCGTCGGCTCGGACAGGGAACAGATACGCAGTATTTT. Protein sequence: CASRRLGQGTDTQYF.

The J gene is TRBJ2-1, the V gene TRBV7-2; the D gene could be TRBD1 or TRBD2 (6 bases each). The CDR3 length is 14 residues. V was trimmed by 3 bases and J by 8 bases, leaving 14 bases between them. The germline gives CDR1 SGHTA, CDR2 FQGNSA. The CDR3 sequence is CASSFFPGAYEQFF. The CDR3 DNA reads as TGTGCCAGCAGCTTCTTTCCGGGGGCATATGAGCAGTTCTTC. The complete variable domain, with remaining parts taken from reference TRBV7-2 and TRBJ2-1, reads GAGVSQSPSNKVTEKGKDVELRCDPISGHTALYWYRQSLGQGLEFLIYFQGNSAPDKSGLPSDRFSAERTGGSVSTLTIQRTQQEDSAVYLCASSFFPGAYEQFFGPGTRLTVL.

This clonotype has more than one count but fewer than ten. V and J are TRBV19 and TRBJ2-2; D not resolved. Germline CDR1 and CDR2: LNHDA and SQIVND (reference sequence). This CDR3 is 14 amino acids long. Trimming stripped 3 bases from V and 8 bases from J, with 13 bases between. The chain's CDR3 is CASSILPLGGELFF. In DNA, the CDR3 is TGTGCCAGTAGTATCCTGCCCCTTGGGGGGGAGCTGTTTTTT. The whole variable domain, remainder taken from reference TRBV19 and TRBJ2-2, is DGGITQSPKYLFRKEGQNVTLSCEQNLNHDAMYWYRQDPGQGLRLIYYSQIVNDFQKGDIAEGYSVSREKKESFPLTVTSAQKNPTAFYLCASSILPLGGELFFGEGSRLTVL.

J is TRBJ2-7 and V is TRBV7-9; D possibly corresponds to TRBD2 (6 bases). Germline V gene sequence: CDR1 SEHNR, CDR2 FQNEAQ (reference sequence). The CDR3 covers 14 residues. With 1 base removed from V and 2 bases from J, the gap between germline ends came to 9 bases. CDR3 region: CASSLVPGAYEQYF. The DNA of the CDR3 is TGTGCCAGCAGCTTAGTTCCGGGGGCCTACGAGCAGTACTTC.

The CDR3 bases are TGTGCCAGCAGATCCGGGACAGCCAGCACAGATACGCAGTATTTT. This sequence encodes CASRSGTASTDTQYF. The chain employs TRBV2 and TRBJ2-3, with 7 positions matching TRBD1. Trimming removed 6 bases from V and 0 bases from J; junction bases left unmatched: 6. The CDR3 length is 15 residues. Per the germline V gene, CDR1 is SNHLY and CDR2 is FYNNEI.

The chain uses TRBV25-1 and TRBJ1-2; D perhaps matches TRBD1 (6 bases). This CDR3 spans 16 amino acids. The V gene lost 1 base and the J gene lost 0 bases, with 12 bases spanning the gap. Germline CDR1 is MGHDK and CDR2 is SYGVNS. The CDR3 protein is CASSESRTAANYGYTF. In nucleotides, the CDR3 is TGTGCCAGCAGTGAATCTAGGACAGCCGCTAACTATGGCTACACCTTC.

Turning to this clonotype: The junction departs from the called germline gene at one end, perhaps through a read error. The CDR3 DNA is TGTACCACCAGCAGCCCTGGGGCAGCCACTGAAGCTTTCTTT. It codes for CTTSSPGAATEAFF. The chain combines TRBV15 with TRBJ1-1; possible D gene TRBD1, 5 bases. Germline V lookup: CDR1 LNHNV, CDR2 YYDKDF (reference sequence). The CDR3 is 14 amino acids.

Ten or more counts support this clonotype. The CDR3 here is CASSLKAGAGELFF. In nucleotides, the CDR3 is TGTGCCAGCAGCTTAAAAGCGGGGGCCGGGGAGCTGTTTTTT. The genes are TRBV7-6 and TRBJ2-2, with 8 bases lining up with TRBD2. This CDR3 is built from 14 residues. After removal of 2 bases from V and 6 bases from J, the junction contained 2 bases not matched to a gene. From germline, CDR1 is SGHVS and CDR2 FNYEAQ.

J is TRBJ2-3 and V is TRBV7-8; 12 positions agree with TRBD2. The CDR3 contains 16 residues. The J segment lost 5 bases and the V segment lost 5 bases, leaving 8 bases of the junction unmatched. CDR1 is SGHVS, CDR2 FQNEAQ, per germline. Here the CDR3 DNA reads TGTGCCAGCAGCCACTCTAGCGGGGGGGCCGGAGATACGCAGTATTTT. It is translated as CASSHSSGGAGDTQYF.

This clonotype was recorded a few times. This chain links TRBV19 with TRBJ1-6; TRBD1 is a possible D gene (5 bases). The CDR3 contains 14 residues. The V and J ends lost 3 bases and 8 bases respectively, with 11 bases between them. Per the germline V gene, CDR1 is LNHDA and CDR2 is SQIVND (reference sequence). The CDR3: CASSISGGDSPLHF. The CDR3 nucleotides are TGTGCCAGTAGTATTTCCGGGGGAGATTCACCCCTCCACTTT.

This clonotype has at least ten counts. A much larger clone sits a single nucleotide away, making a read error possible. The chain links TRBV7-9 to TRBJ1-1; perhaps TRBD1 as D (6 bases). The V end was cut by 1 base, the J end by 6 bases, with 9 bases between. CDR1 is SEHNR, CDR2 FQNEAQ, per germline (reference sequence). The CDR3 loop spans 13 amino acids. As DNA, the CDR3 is TGTGCCAGCAGCTTAGGCAGGGGACCTGAAGCTTTCTTT. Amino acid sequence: CASSLGRGPEAFF.

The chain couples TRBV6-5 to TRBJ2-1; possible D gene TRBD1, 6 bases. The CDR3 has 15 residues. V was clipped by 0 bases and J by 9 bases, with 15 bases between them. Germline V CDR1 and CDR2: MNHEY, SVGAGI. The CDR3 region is CASSYSDKSRGEQFF. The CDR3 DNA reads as TGTGCCAGCAGTTACTCAGACAAGTCCAGGGGTGAGCAGTTCTTC.